A selection of T cell receptor beta chains follows, all from one sample in a study of blood T cell repertoires in COVID-19. Here immunoSEQ multiplex PCR was the method, and the copy in TCRdb shows in-frame clones only, minus some. The data show under 85,000 clones, with 70% to 90% seen just once and around 6.6% held by the top ten. The sequenced material came from peripheral blood. The source of these receptors is a man in his 70s with acute or convalescent COVID-19. Each CDR3 is given with its conserved first and last residue. D genes are given only for firm matches. Clone size, where shown, is once, few, many, or a class for clones that have expanded.

D gene: -; J gene: TRBJ1-2; V gene: TRBV2; clone size: -; CDR3 protein: CASRPWGANYGYTF; CDR3 DNA: TGTGCCAGCAGACCCTGGGGAGCTAACTATGGCTACACCTTC
D gene: -; J gene: TRBJ2-1; V gene: TRBV12-3/TRBV12-4; clone size: -; CDR3 protein: CASTRGINEQFF; CDR3 DNA: TGTGCCAGCACCCGGGGGATCAATGAGCAGTTCTTC
D gene: TRBD1; J gene: TRBJ1-1; V gene: TRBV28; clone size: -; CDR3 protein: CASQGQANTEAFF; CDR3 DNA: TGTGCCAGCCAAGGACAGGCGAACACTGAAGCTTTCTTT
D gene: TRBD1; J gene: TRBJ1-2; V gene: TRBV18; clone size: few; CDR3 protein: CASSLSTGATGYGYTF; CDR3 DNA: TGTGCCAGCTCACTATCGACAGGGGCTACGGGCTATGGCTACACCTTC
D gene: -; J gene: TRBJ1-1; V gene: TRBV6-5; clone size: -; CDR3 protein: CASLERGWTKAFF; CDR3 DNA: TGTGCCAGCCTAGAGCGGGGTTGGACTAAAGCTTTCTTT
D gene: -; J gene: TRBJ2-1; V gene: TRBV5-6; clone size: -; CDR3 protein: CASSLRVGEQFF; CDR3 DNA: TGTGCCAGCAGCTTGCGGGTTGGGGAGCAGTTCTTC
D gene: TRBD1; J gene: TRBJ1-5; V gene: TRBV24-1; clone size: -; CDR3 protein: CATSDSIQGGNQPQHF; CDR3 DNA: TGTGCCACCAGTGATTCTATACAGGGGGGCAATCAGCCCCAGCATTTT
D gene: TRBD1; J gene: TRBJ2-7; V gene: TRBV6-2/TRBV6-3; clone size: -; CDR3 protein: CASSKTGGSYEQYF; CDR3 DNA: TGTGCCAGCAGTAAGACAGGGGGCTCCTACGAGCAGTACTTC
D gene: -; J gene: TRBJ2-2; V gene: TRBV3-1/TRBV3-2; clone size: -; CDR3 protein: CASSRAYGGRRNTGELFF; CDR3 DNA: TGTGCCAGCAGCCGCGCCTATGGGGGGAGACGGAACACCGGGGAGCTGTTTTTT
D gene: -; J gene: TRBJ1-1; V gene: TRBV9; clone size: -; CDR3 protein: CASSTGNTEAFF; CDR3 DNA: TGTGCCAGCAGTACAGGGAACACTGAAGCTTTCTTT
D gene: TRBD1; J gene: TRBJ1-4; V gene: TRBV18; clone size: -; CDR3 protein: CASSPTGTGGEKLFF; CDR3 DNA: TGTGCCAGCTCACCGACCGGGACAGGGGGTGAGAAACTGTTTTTT
D gene: -; J gene: TRBJ1-5; V gene: TRBV28; clone size: -; CDR3 protein: CASSLPIQPQHF; CDR3 DNA: TGTGCCAGCAGTTTACCTATACAGCCCCAGCATTTT
D gene: TRBD2; J gene: TRBJ2-1; V gene: TRBV10-3; clone size: once; CDR3 protein: CAISESISSGFNEQFF; CDR3 DNA: TGTGCCATCAGTGAGTCGATATCTAGCGGGTTTAATGAGCAGTTCTTC
D gene: -; J gene: TRBJ2-2; V gene: TRBV27; clone size: -; CDR3 protein: CASSWAPKGTGELFF; CDR3 DNA: TGTGCCAGCAGTTGGGCCCCCAAAGGCACCGGGGAGCTGTTTTTT
D gene: TRBD2; J gene: TRBJ2-7; V gene: TRBV3-1/TRBV3-2; clone size: -; CDR3 protein: CASSHRFSGGSSYEQYF; CDR3 DNA: TGTGCCAGCAGCCACCGATTTAGCGGGGGGTCTTCCTACGAGCAGTACTTC
D gene: -; J gene: TRBJ1-6; V gene: TRBV4-1; clone size: few; CDR3 protein: CASSLEVNSPLHF; CDR3 DNA: TGCGCCAGCAGCCTGGAGGTGAATTCACCCCTCCACTTT
D gene: -; J gene: TRBJ2-2; V gene: TRBV10-2; clone size: -; CDR3 protein: CASRPQANTGELFF; CDR3 DNA: TGCGCCAGCAGACCACAGGCGAACACCGGGGAGCTGTTTTTT
D gene: TRBD1; J gene: TRBJ2-1; V gene: TRBV6-4; clone size: -; CDR3 protein: CASSMVHRTGAYNEQFF; CDR3 DNA: TGTGCCAGCAGTATGGTCCACCGGACAGGAGCCTACAATGAGCAGTTCTTC
D gene: TRBD2; J gene: TRBJ2-1; V gene: TRBV6-2/TRBV6-3; clone size: -; CDR3 protein: CASRPSGGGDEQFF; CDR3 DNA: TGTGCCAGCAGGCCTAGCGGGGGCGGGGATGAGCAGTTCTTC
D gene: -; J gene: TRBJ2-1; V gene: TRBV5-1; clone size: -; CDR3 protein: CASSLVRDLSSYNEQFF; CDR3 DNA: TGCGCCAGCAGCTTGGTGCGGGACTTAAGCTCCTACAATGAGCAGTTCTTC
D gene: TRBD2; J gene: TRBJ2-3; V gene: TRBV11-2; clone size: -; CDR3 protein: CASSARTSGATDTQYF; CDR3 DNA: TGTGCCAGCAGCGCTCGGACTAGCGGGGCGACAGATACGCAGTATTTT
D gene: -; J gene: TRBJ1-1; V gene: TRBV6-6; clone size: once; CDR3 protein: CASSHQVQAGRKRNTEAFF; CDR3 DNA: TGTGCCAGCAGTCACCAGGTGCAGGCGGGACGTAAAAGGAACACTGAAGCTTTCTTT
D gene: -; J gene: TRBJ1-5; V gene: TRBV28; clone size: -; CDR3 protein: CASSFAEGYQPQHF; CDR3 DNA: TGTGCCAGCAGTTTCGCGGAGGGGTATCAGCCCCAGCATTTT
D gene: -; J gene: TRBJ1-2; V gene: TRBV7-2; clone size: -; CDR3 protein: CASSSPTPGSVSGGYTF; CDR3 DNA: TGTGCCAGCAGCTCACCAACTCCGGGATCCGTATCGGGTGGCTACACCTTC
D gene: -; J gene: TRBJ2-1; V gene: TRBV29-1; clone size: -; CDR3 protein: CSVASEQGFYNEQFF; CDR3 DNA: TGCAGCGTTGCCTCGGAACAGGGATTCTACAATGAGCAGTTCTTC
D gene: -; J gene: TRBJ2-7; V gene: TRBV7-9; clone size: -; CDR3 protein: CASSSAYEQYF; CDR3 DNA: TGTGCCAGCAGCTCTGCCTACGAGCAGTACTTC
D gene: TRBD1; J gene: TRBJ1-5; V gene: TRBV30; clone size: -; CDR3 protein: CAWNQGANKQPQHF; CDR3 DNA: TGTGCCTGGAATCAGGGGGCGAATAAACAGCCCCAGCATTTT
D gene: -; J gene: TRBJ1-2; V gene: TRBV6-1; clone size: -; CDR3 protein: CASLPPQGNYGYTF; CDR3 DNA: TGTGCCAGCCTCCCCCCGCAGGGGAACTATGGCTACACCTTC
D gene: TRBD2; J gene: TRBJ2-5; V gene: TRBV5-1; clone size: -; CDR3 protein: CASSFGGQETQYF; CDR3 DNA: TGCGCCAGCAGCTTCGGGGGGCAAGAGACCCAGTACTTC
D gene: -; J gene: TRBJ1-4; V gene: TRBV12-5; clone size: -; CDR3 protein: CASGLPPGFNEKLFF; CDR3 DNA: TGTGCTAGTGGTTTGCCCCCGGGGTTTAATGAAAAACTGTTTTTT
D gene: TRBD1; J gene: TRBJ1-4; V gene: TRBV19; clone size: -; CDR3 protein: CASTRRDRENEKLFF; CDR3 DNA: TGTGCCAGTACCCGCCGGGACAGGGAGAATGAAAAACTGTTTTTT
D gene: TRBD2; J gene: TRBJ2-1; V gene: TRBV11-2; clone size: -; CDR3 protein: CASRALSGTYNEQFF; CDR3 DNA: TGTGCCAGCAGGGCATTGAGCGGGACTTACAATGAGCAGTTCTTC
D gene: -; J gene: TRBJ1-3; V gene: TRBV6-5; clone size: -; CDR3 protein: CASSLGTIGNTIYF; CDR3 DNA: TGTGCCAGCAGTCTCGGGACAATTGGAAACACCATATATTTT
D gene: TRBD1; J gene: TRBJ2-7; V gene: TRBV11-2; clone size: -; CDR3 protein: CASSLGQGNREQYF; CDR3 DNA: TGTGCCAGCAGCTTGGGACAGGGGAATCGGGAGCAGTACTTC
D gene: -; J gene: TRBJ1-2; V gene: TRBV27; clone size: -; CDR3 protein: CASSPTGDYGYTF; CDR3 DNA: TGTGCCAGCAGTCCGACAGGCGACTATGGCTACACCTTC
D gene: TRBD1; J gene: TRBJ1-4; V gene: TRBV19; clone size: -; CDR3 protein: CASTDPGTASEKLFF; CDR3 DNA: TGTGCCAGTACTGATCCCGGGACAGCTAGCGAAAAACTGTTTTTT
D gene: TRBD1; J gene: TRBJ2-7; V gene: TRBV4-1; clone size: -; CDR3 protein: CASSQGRGPGEQYF; CDR3 DNA: TGCGCCAGCAGCCAAGGCAGGGGGCCGGGAGAGCAGTACTTC
D gene: TRBD1; J gene: TRBJ1-2; V gene: TRBV5-6; clone size: -; CDR3 protein: CASRRTGPPGGYTF; CDR3 DNA: TGTGCCAGCAGAAGGACAGGCCCCCCGGGTGGCTACACCTTC
D gene: -; J gene: TRBJ2-1; V gene: TRBV12-3/TRBV12-4; clone size: -; CDR3 protein: CASSLQYNEQFF; CDR3 DNA: TGTGCCAGCAGTTTACAGTACAATGAGCAGTTCTTC
D gene: TRBD2; J gene: TRBJ2-7; V gene: TRBV4-1; clone size: -; CDR3 protein: CASSRLLAGGRVSYEQYF; CDR3 DNA: TGCGCCAGCAGCCGACTTCTAGCGGGGGGACGTGTTTCCTACGAGCAGTACTTC
D gene: TRBD2; J gene: TRBJ2-1; V gene: TRBV19; clone size: -; CDR3 protein: CASSIPGLGYNEQFF; CDR3 DNA: TGTGCCAGTAGTATACCGGGACTAGGCTACAATGAGCAGTTCTTC
D gene: -; J gene: TRBJ2-7; V gene: TRBV19; clone size: -; CDR3 protein: CASSMSTGGGYEQYF; CDR3 DNA: TGTGCCAGTAGTATGTCGACAGGAGGAGGCTACGAGCAGTACTTC
D gene: -; J gene: TRBJ2-2; V gene: TRBV4-3; clone size: few; CDR3 protein: CASSQKTGTTTGELFF; CDR3 DNA: TGCGCCAGCAGCCAAAAAACAGGGACGACCACCGGGGAGCTGTTTTTT
D gene: TRBD1; J gene: TRBJ1-5; V gene: TRBV19; clone size: -; CDR3 protein: CASSENRGGYQPQHF; CDR3 DNA: TGTGCCAGTAGTGAAAACAGGGGAGGTTATCAGCCCCAGCATTTT
D gene: -; J gene: TRBJ2-2; V gene: TRBV6-5; clone size: once; CDR3 protein: CASRFGVSGELFF; CDR3 DNA: TGTGCCAGCAGGTTCGGGGTTTCCGGGGAGCTGTTTTTT
D gene: TRBD2; J gene: TRBJ2-3; V gene: TRBV29-1; clone size: -; CDR3 protein: CSGQLAGVLTDTQYF; CDR3 DNA: TGCAGCGGACAACTAGCGGGGGTCCTCACAGATACGCAGTATTTT